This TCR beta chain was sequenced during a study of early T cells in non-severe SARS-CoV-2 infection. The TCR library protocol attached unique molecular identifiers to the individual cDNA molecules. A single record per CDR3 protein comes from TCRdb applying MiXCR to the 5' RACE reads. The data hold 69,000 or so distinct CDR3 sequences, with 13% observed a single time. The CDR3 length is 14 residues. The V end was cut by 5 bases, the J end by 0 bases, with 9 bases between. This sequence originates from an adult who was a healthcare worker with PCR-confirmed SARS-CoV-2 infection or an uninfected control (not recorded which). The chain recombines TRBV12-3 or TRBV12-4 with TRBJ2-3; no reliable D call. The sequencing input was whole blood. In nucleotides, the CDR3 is TGTGCCAGCAGTCCCTTGTGGAGCACAGATACGCAGTATTTT. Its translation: CASSPLWSTDTQYF.